A single sample is the source of the 26 T cell receptor beta chains below, sequenced in a study of blood T cells in healthy people across ages. A second PCR of 7 to 11 cycles used a sample-barcoded 5' primer and a J-beta primer mix. TCRdb reanalysed the 5' RACE reads using MiXCR and keeps one entry per CDR3 protein. The repertoire holds about 570,000 distinct CDR3 sequences, about 26% seen once, with approximately 3.7% in the top ten. This same sample was also taken into another study, of T cells of mothers and their children.

Sequencing was performed on blood. The receptors here all came from a boy younger than 10 in good health.

The count of this clonotype is one. A read error may explain this, as a much larger clone is one base away. The V gene is TRBV19, the J gene TRBJ2-1, with TRBD1 matching 9 bases. The germline gives CDR1 LNHDA, CDR2 SQIVND (reference sequence). The CDR3 consists of 15 residues. This CDR3 is CASSIGGQGYKEQFF. The CDR3, as DNA: TGTGCCAGTAGTATAGGGGGACAGGGCTACAAGGAGCAGTTCTTC.

This clonotype was counted between two and nine times. The rearrangement uses TRBV18 and TRBJ2-5, with 9 positions matching TRBD1. The DNA end lines up better with TRBJ2-7; the J call may be wrong. There are 15 residues in the CDR3. CDR1 is KGHSH and CDR2 is LQKENI in the germline V gene. The CDR3 DNA follows: TGTGCCAGCTCTACGCGGCGGACAGGGGCCTACGAGCAGTACTTC. This translates into CASSTRRTGAYEQYF.

This clonotype has just one count. CDR3 sequence (DNA): TGTGCCATCCCCGGGGGGGGATATGGCGGGGAGCTGTTTTTT. As protein: CAIPGGGYGGELFF. The chain links TRBV2 to TRBJ2-2; 8 bases align to TRBD2. Trimming took 10 bases from V and 7 from J; bases not matched to a gene: 11. The CDR3 extends over 14 amino acids. Germline CDR1 reads SNHLY; CDR2 reads FYNNEI.

This clonotype showed up just a few times. The gene calls are TRBV13 and TRBJ2-5; TRBD1 matches at 7 bases. The germline V gene has CDR1 PRHDT and CDR2 FYEKMQ (reference sequence). The length of the CDR3 is 14 residues. Trimming at V came to 2 bases and at J to 5 bases, leaving 5 bases not matched to a gene. This chain's CDR3 is CASSLKGQAETQYF. Here the CDR3 DNA reads TGTGCCAGCAGCTTAAAAGGACAGGCTGAGACCCAGTACTTC.

This sequence joins TRBV20-1 and TRBJ2-5; 15 nucleotides align to TRBD2. The trim removed 1 base at V and 2 bases at J, leaving 5 bases unmatched. Looked up from germline, CDR1 is DFQATT and CDR2 is SNEGSKA (reference sequence). The CDR3 has 17 amino acids. The CDR3 DNA sequence: TGCAGTGCTAGAGTTGGACTAGCGGGGGGGACTCAAGAGACCCAGTACTTC. As protein: CSARVGLAGGTQETQYF.

The chain links TRBV5-1 to TRBJ2-7; TRBD2 agrees at 7 bases. The J call may be in error: the DNA end matches TRBJ2-1 better. This CDR3 is built from 17 residues. Germline CDR1 is SGHRS and CDR2 is YFSETQ. CDR3 amino acids: CASSLAVAAGVTDEQFF. CDR3 in DNA: TGCGCCAGCAGCTTGGCCGTCGCCGCGGGAGTAACCGATGAGCAGTTCTTC.

This clonotype was picked up a small number of times. The V call is TRBV6-5, the J call TRBJ2-1, with a weak D call TRBD1 (6 bases). This CDR3 contains 13 residues. The germline V gene has CDR1 MNHEY and CDR2 SVGAGI. V was trimmed by 9 bases and J by 4 bases, leaving 13 bases between them. CDR3 loop: CASTETGYNEQFF. The CDR3 nucleotides are TGTGCCAGTACTGAAACAGGGTACAATGAGCAGTTCTTC.

The chain links TRBV12-3 or TRBV12-4 to TRBJ2-7; 7 bases map to TRBD2. The J segment lost 0 bases and the V segment lost 3 bases, leaving 5 bases of the junction unmatched. The CDR3 covers 15 residues. CDR3 sequence: CASSLRRESSYEQYF. The CDR3 DNA reads TGTGCCAGCAGTTTGCGGCGGGAGAGCTCCTACGAGCAGTACTTC.

This clonotype was found a few times. The chain carries TRBV7-2 and TRBJ2-7; TRBD2 might be the D (6 bases). CDR1 and CDR2 (germline): SGHTA, FQGNSA. This CDR3 has 13 amino acids. With 6 bases removed from V and 2 bases from J, the gap between germline ends came to 11 bases. The CDR3 loop reads CASSGTPPYEQYF. DNA of the CDR3: TGTGCCAGCAGTGGGACTCCGCCCTACGAGCAGTACTTC.

This clonotype has just a few counts. The chain uses TRBV5-5 and TRBJ2-3; 11 bases fit TRBD2. CDR1 is SGHKS and CDR2 is YYEKEE in the germline V gene (reference sequence). J lost 2 bases, V lost 5 bases, and 7 bases had no gene match. This CDR3 is built from 16 residues. This CDR3 reads CASRLAGGGFTDTQYF. The DNA for the CDR3 is TGTGCCAGCAGGTTAGCGGGAGGGGGCTTCACAGATACGCAGTATTTT.

This clonotype was recorded a few times. The CDR3 nucleotides read TGTGCCAGCAGCTTGTACTCCGCCACAGGGTCTGGAAACACCATATATTTT. Amino acid sequence: CASSLYSATGSGNTIYF. The gene calls are TRBV7-2 and TRBJ1-3; D perhaps matches TRBD1 (6 bases). CDR3 size: 17 residues. In germline, CDR1 is SGHTA, CDR2 FQGNSA. With 3 bases removed from V and 1 base from J, the gap between germline ends came to 16 bases. Together with reference TRBV7-2 and TRBJ1-3, the CDR3 gives the full variable domain: GAGVSQSPSNKVTEKGKDVELRCDPISGHTALYWYRQSLGQGLEFLIYFQGNSAPDKSGLPSDRFSAERTGGSVSTLTIQRTQQEDSAVYLCASSLYSATGSGNTIYFGEGSWLTVV.

This clonotype was found a few times. The chain carries TRBV12-5 and TRBJ1-1, with TRBD1 as a possible D gene (5 bases). Germline V CDR1 and CDR2: LGHNT, FRNRAP. The CDR3 contains 15 residues. Deletions cut 0 bases from V and 1 base from J, with 9 bases between. CDR3 protein: CASGLVLGQNTEAFF. Here the CDR3 DNA reads TGTGCTAGTGGTTTGGTACTGGGGCAGAACACTGAAGCTTTCTTT.

The rearrangement joins TRBV29-1 to TRBJ2-4; 7 positions agree with TRBD1. V trimming: 1 base; J trimming: 0 bases; junction bases outside the gene matches: 9. Germline CDR1 is SQVTM and CDR2 is ANQGSEA. CDR3 size: 17 residues. The CDR3 spells CSVEGQGDLLAKNIQYF. CDR3 coding DNA: TGCAGCGTTGAAGGTCAGGGGGACCTTCTAGCCAAAAACATTCAGTACTTC.

The CDR3 spells CASSFTVQGVGETQYF. The CDR3 nucleotides are TGTGCCAGCAGTTTCACCGTACAGGGAGTCGGAGAGACCCAGTACTTC. The chain joins TRBV12-3 or TRBV12-4 to TRBJ2-5, with D possibly TRBD1 on 6 matching bases. V lost 3 bases and J 4 bases, leaving 18 bases between the germline ends. This CDR3 comprises 16 residues.

This clonotype was seen a single time. CDR3 in amino acids: CASSSSGRGPYEQYF. The DNA of the CDR3 is TGTGCCAGCAGCTCAAGCGGGAGAGGGCCCTACGAGCAGTACTTC. The gene calls are TRBV7-2 and TRBJ2-5; 8 bases are shared with TRBD2. The J call is in doubt because the DNA end fits TRBJ2-7 better. CDR1 is SGHTA, CDR2 FQGNSA, per germline. CDR3 length equals 15 residues.

This clonotype has a handful of counts. This rearrangement joins TRBV24-1 to TRBJ2-1, with no clear D. This CDR3 spans 13 amino acids. Trimming removed 2 bases at V and 2 bases at J, with 3 bases between. Germline-derived CDR1 and CDR2 are KGHDR and SFDVKD. This CDR3 reads CATSDSAYNEQFF. CDR3 in DNA: TGTGCCACCAGTGATTCAGCCTACAATGAGCAGTTCTTC.

The V call is TRBV29-1, the J call TRBJ2-3; 9 bases align to TRBD2. The CDR3 runs 16 residues. Germline V CDR1 and CDR2: SQVTM, ANQGSEA. Trimming cost V 4 bases and J 1 base; bases outside gene matches: 9. The chain's CDR3 is CSVASGGMGRTDTQYF. Here the CDR3 DNA reads TGCAGCGTTGCAAGCGGGGGGATGGGGCGCACAGATACGCAGTATTTT.

The chain links TRBV5-5 to TRBJ2-2, with D possibly being TRBD2 (5 bases). V lost 0 bases, J lost 5 bases, and 14 bases lay in between. The CDR3 length is 16 residues. In germline, CDR1 is SGHKS, CDR2 YYEKEE (reference sequence). CDR3 protein: CASSLAGGRGTGELFF. For the CDR3, the DNA is TGTGCCAGCAGCTTGGCAGGAGGCCGTGGTACCGGGGAGCTGTTTTTT.

This clonotype was seen repeatedly, ten times or more. The chain links TRBV29-1 to TRBJ1-2; 7 bases fit TRBD1. There are 13 residues in the CDR3. The germline V gene has CDR1 SQVTM and CDR2 ANQGSEA. V shed 0 bases and J 7 bases; nucleotides not matched to a gene: 5. In nucleotides, the CDR3 is TGCAGCGTTGAAGACAGACCAGGGGGTGGCTACACCTTC. Amino acid sequence: CSVEDRPGGGYTF.

This chain joins TRBV10-3 and TRBJ2-7; D might be TRBD1 or TRBD2, each matching 7 bases. Germline-derived CDR1 and CDR2 are ENHRY and SYGVKD. V was trimmed by 8 bases and J by 4 bases, leaving 15 bases between them. This CDR3 region has 13 residues. In DNA, the CDR3 is TGTGCCATCGGGGTCCAGGGGGGGTACGAGCAGTACTTC. The encoded protein is CAIGVQGGYEQYF.

This chain uses TRBV7-2 with TRBJ2-7, with D perhaps being TRBD1 or TRBD2 (5 bases each). The CDR3 loop spans 14 amino acids. The ends were cut back, 1 base at V and 6 bases at J, with 13 bases in the middle. Per the germline V gene, CDR1 is SGHTA and CDR2 is FQGNSA. CDR3 DNA sequence: TGTGCCAGCAGCTTAGTAGTGGGGGTAGGCGAGCAGTACTTC. It specifies CASSLVVGVGEQYF.

This clonotype was seen more than once but under ten times. V usage is TRBV28 and J usage is TRBJ2-5; the D gene is possibly TRBD1 (5 bases). The CDR3 is made up of 15 amino acids. Germline V CDR1 and CDR2: MDHEN, SYDVKM. Trimming took off 4 bases at V and 7 bases at J, with 19 bases between the two ends. The CDR3 here is CASSWSGLVRGTQYF. CDR3 DNA sequence: TGTGCCAGCAGTTGGTCAGGGCTGGTCCGAGGGACCCAGTACTTC.

This clonotype has just a few counts. The chain links TRBV5-1 to TRBJ1-1, with D possibly matching TRBD1 (6 bases). This CDR3 contains 16 residues. Germline values: CDR1 SGHRS, CDR2 YFSETQ. V was cut by 0 bases and J by 0 bases, with 12 bases left in between. As DNA, the CDR3 is TGCGCCAGCAGCTTGGGCGGGGGCCTAATGAACACTGAAGCTTTCTTT. Its protein product is CASSLGGGLMNTEAFF.

The chain recombines TRBV29-1 with TRBJ1-4; no clear D. The CDR3 sequence is 11 residues long. The germline V gene encodes CDR1 SQVTM and CDR2 ANQGSEA. The V gene lost 1 base and the J gene lost 8 bases, with 5 bases spanning the gap. The CDR3 DNA follows: TGCAGCGTTGAAGTCGGCGAAAAACTGTTTTTT. This translates into CSVEVGEKLFF.

This chain uses TRBV5-4 with TRBJ2-5; D not resolved. Near its end, the DNA agrees better with TRBJ2-1, so the J call may be wrong. Germline V gene lookup returns CDR1 SGHNT and CDR2 YYREEE (reference sequence). The CDR3 covers 12 residues. CDR3 sequence: CASSLFVNEQFF. The CDR3, as DNA: TGTGCCAGCAGCTTGTTTGTCAATGAGCAGTTCTTC.

The J gene is TRBJ1-1, the V gene TRBV3-1, with TRBD1 as a possible D gene (5 bases). The CDR3 runs 15 residues. CDR1 is LGHDT and CDR2 is YNNKEL in the germline V gene (reference sequence). V was trimmed by 4 bases and J by 3 bases, leaving 15 bases between them. CDR3 region: CASSPQQGSDTEAFF. DNA of the CDR3: TGTGCCAGCAGCCCGCAGCAGGGTTCGGACACTGAAGCTTTCTTT. Full variable domain (outside the CDR3, taken from reference TRBV3-1 and TRBJ1-1): DTAVSQTPKYLVTQMGNDKSIKCEQNLGHDTMYWYKQDSKKFLKIMFSYNNKELIINETVPNRFSPKSPDKAHLNLHINSLELGDSAVYFCASSPQQGSDTEAFFGQGTRLTVV.